Shown below are 27 T cell receptor beta chains from a single sample sequenced in a study of Ad26.COV2.S vaccination and SARS-CoV-2 variants. Stated treatment: about 20 received Ad26.COV2.S at low or high dose, single or two shots; 5 received placebo; per-sample allocation not given. The investigators took samples on day 63 after the first vaccine or placebo injection. Some clones are missing from TCRdb's copy, which holds only in-frame ones; the method was immunoSEQ multiplex PCR. This table holds about 350,000 clones, around 89% found once. This sample comprised peripheral blood, obtained in a trial of Ad26.COV2.S vaccine versus placebo. The receptors come from a person between 18 and 59 years old who received the Ad26.COV2.S COVID-19 vaccine or a placebo.

This chain uses TRBV2 with TRBJ2-7; TRBD1 aligns across 9 bases. The CDR3 is 15 amino acids. V lost 4 bases and J lost 5; bases outside the gene matches: 9. CDR1 is SNHLY, CDR2 FYNNEI, per germline. The CDR3 nucleotides read TGTGCCAGCAGTGCGAGGGACAGGGTGGTGGACGAGCAGTACTTC. Its translation is CASSARDRVVDEQYF.

V gene TRBV5-5 combines with J gene TRBJ1-1, with D hard to call. Germline V CDR1 and CDR2: SGHKS, YYEKEE (reference sequence). The V and J ends lost 2 bases and 1 base respectively, with 9 bases between them. The CDR3 covers 14 residues. The CDR3 protein is CASSFSPTNTEAFF. The CDR3 DNA reads as TGTGCCAGCAGCTTCTCGCCGACGAACACTGAAGCTTTCTTT. Full variable domain (missing parts from reference TRBV5-5 and TRBJ1-1): DAGVTQSPTHLIKTRGQQVTLRCSPISGHKSVSWYQQVLGQGPQFIFQYYEKEERGRGNFPDRFSARQFPNYSSELNVNALLLGDSALYLCASSFSPTNTEAFFGQGTRLTVV.

The CDR3 here is CASSEELAVNEQFF. CDR3 DNA: TGTGCCAGCAGTGAGGAACTAGCGGTCAATGAGCAGTTCTTC. The chain carries TRBV2 and TRBJ2-1, with 8 bases lining up with TRBD2. This CDR3 is 14 amino acids long. CDR1 is SNHLY, CDR2 FYNNEI, per germline. Trimming cost V 3 bases and J 6 bases; bases outside gene matches: 4.

The chain couples TRBV19 to TRBJ2-7; TRBD2 matches at 13 bases. This CDR3 has 15 amino acids. The V segment lost 3 bases and the J segment 4 bases; nucleotides outside the gene matches: 3. Germline V lookup: CDR1 LNHDA, CDR2 SQIVND (reference sequence). DNA of the CDR3: TGTGCCAGTAGTATTCAACTAGCGGGAGGGTACGAGCAGTACTTC. The encoded protein is CASSIQLAGGYEQYF.

This chain connects TRBV10-2 to TRBJ2-7, with D maybe TRBD2 (6 bases). Germline V gives CDR1 WSHSY, CDR2 SAAADI. V gave up 4 bases and J gave up 7 bases, with 14 bases separating them. The CDR3 covers 13 residues. In DNA form, the CDR3 reads TGCGCCAGCAGTGTGGACTATCCGAGGGAGCAGTACTTC. The encoded protein is CASSVDYPREQYF.

Concerning this clone: The same CDR3 arises from other DNA sequences in this sample as well. CDR3 nucleotides: TGTGCCAGCTCACCACTGGCAGATACGCAGTATTTT. This translates into CASSPLADTQYF. This rearrangement joins TRBV18 to TRBJ2-3; D is unclear. Germline V gene lookup returns CDR1 KGHSH and CDR2 LQKENI. Trimming cost V 1 base and J 4 bases, with 3 bases left between them. The CDR3 covers 12 residues.

This chain joins TRBV6-1 and TRBJ2-7; the D gene is possibly TRBD1 (5 bases). The CDR3 consists of 15 residues. The ends were cut back, 2 bases at V and 1 base at J, with 12 bases in the middle. Per germline, CDR1 MNHNS and CDR2 SASEGT. This CDR3 reads CASSELVTDSYEQYF. The CDR3 DNA reads TGTGCCAGCAGTGAACTGGTGACAGATTCCTACGAGCAGTACTTC.

The chain recombines TRBV5-6 with TRBJ2-1, with D possibly being TRBD1 or TRBD2 (6 bases each). This CDR3 comprises 17 residues. CDR1 and CDR2 (germline): SGHDT, YYEEEE. The V end was cut by 3 bases, the J end by 0 bases, with 16 bases between. The CDR3 loop reads CASSSLKGGISYNEQFF. The CDR3 region has the DNA TGTGCCAGCAGCTCTCTAAAAGGGGGGATCTCCTACAATGAGCAGTTCTTC.

This clone was observed once. The genes are TRBV19 and TRBJ1-1, with 9 bases fitting TRBD1. There are 16 residues in the CDR3. Germline V gene data show CDR1 as LNHDA and CDR2 as SQIVND (reference sequence). Trimming cost V 3 bases and J 4 bases; bases outside gene matches: 9. In nucleotides, the CDR3 is TGTGCCAGTAGTATCAACCCGGGACAGGGAGGCACTGAAGCTTTCTTT. Its translation: CASSINPGQGGTEAFF.

V usage is TRBV9 and J usage is TRBJ2-2; D not certain. This CDR3 is built from 12 residues. CDR1 and CDR2 (germline): SGDLS, YYNGEE. Trimming removed 0 bases from V and 7 bases from J, with 4 bases in between. CDR3 DNA sequence: TGTGCCAGCAGCGTAGGGGGCGGGGAGCTGTTTTTT. Protein sequence: CASSVGGGELFF.

The rearrangement links TRBV7-2 to TRBJ2-1; 7 nucleotides align to TRBD2. The CDR3 has 15 amino acids. The V gene's germline CDR1 is SGHTA and CDR2 FQGNSA. V shed 1 base, J shed 10 bases, and the junction held 10 bases outside the gene matches. The CDR3 sequence: CASSLVGSGAGEQFF. The DNA for the CDR3 is TGTGCCAGCAGCTTAGTGGGCAGCGGGGCGGGGGAGCAGTTCTTC.

The V gene is TRBV9, the J gene TRBJ1-6; D might be TRBD1 (6 bases). The CDR3 has 15 residues. Deletions cut 4 bases from V and 4 bases from J, with 12 bases between. Germline CDR1 SGDLS, CDR2 YYNGEE. The DNA of the CDR3 is TGTGCCAGCAGCTCCACAGGGCAGTATAATTCACCCCTCCACTTT. Protein sequence: CASSSTGQYNSPLHF.

V is TRBV10-3 and J is TRBJ2-5; TRBD2 agrees at 10 bases. The CDR3 is made up of 14 amino acids. The V segment lost 6 bases and the J segment 4 bases; nucleotides outside the gene matches: 5. The V gene's germline CDR1 is ENHRY and CDR2 SYGVKD. The CDR3 spells CAIRPASGGETQYF. The CDR3 DNA sequence: TGTGCCATCAGGCCCGCTAGCGGGGGAGAGACCCAGTACTTC.

The rearrangement joins TRBV28 to TRBJ1-1, with D perhaps matching TRBD1 (6 bases). Germline-derived CDR1 and CDR2 are MDHEN and SYDVKM. V was shortened by 2 bases and J by 8 bases, with 12 bases between the two germline ends. The CDR3 extends over 13 amino acids. The CDR3 region is CASSLLRGREAFF. DNA of the CDR3: TGTGCCAGCAGTTTACTCAGGGGAAGGGAAGCTTTCTTT. Drawing the rest from reference TRBV28 and TRBJ1-1, the complete variable domain is DVKVTQSSRYLVKRTGEKVFLECVQDMDHENMFWYRQDPGLGLRLIYFSYDVKMKEKGDIPEGYSVSREKKERFSLILESASTNQTSMYLCASSLLRGREAFFGQGTRLTVV.

The V call is TRBV27, the J call TRBJ2-7, with unresolved D. This CDR3 is 13 amino acids long. Trimming took off 3 bases at V and 5 bases at J, with 11 bases between the two ends. Germline V gives CDR1 MNHEY, CDR2 SMNVEV (reference sequence). CDR3 DNA sequence: TGTGCCAGCAGTTTCACGGGTGGTCACGAGCAGTACTTC. Translation: CASSFTGGHEQYF.

With respect to this clone: The same CDR3 also results from other DNA sequences found in this sample. The chain is built from TRBV6-1 and TRBJ1-2; D remains unclear. The CDR3 spans 13 residues. Germline CDR1 reads MNHNS; CDR2 reads SASEGT. Trimming took off 2 bases at V and 4 bases at J, with 8 bases between the two ends. CDR3 protein: CASSETGFYGYTF. CDR3 coding DNA: TGTGCCAGCAGTGAAACCGGATTCTATGGCTACACCTTC.

This clone was picked up one time. This chain uses TRBV6-5 with TRBJ2-7; TRBD2 matches 9 bases. J lost 2 bases, V lost 4 bases, and 3 bases had no gene match. From germline, CDR1 is MNHEY and CDR2 SVGAGI. The CDR3 totals 14 residues. The CDR3 reads CASSWERGAYEQYF. The CDR3 DNA reads as TGTGCCAGCAGTTGGGAGCGGGGGGCCTACGAGCAGTACTTC.

The sample holds one count of this clone. V usage is TRBV30 and J usage is TRBJ2-7, with 8 nucleotides matching TRBD2. The V gene end was trimmed by 3 bases and the J gene end by 1 base; junction bases not matched to a gene: 5. The CDR3 consists of 14 residues. Germline CDR1 GTSNPN, CDR2 SVGIG (reference sequence). CDR3 bases: TGTGCCTGGAGCCGGGGGGGGGAATCCTACGAGCAGTACTTC. Translated: CAWSRGGESYEQYF.

CDR3 residues: CASSVGLIHGDIQYF. As DNA, the CDR3 is TGTGCCAGCAGCGTAGGACTGATTCACGGGGACATTCAGTACTTC. The chain is built from TRBV9 and TRBJ2-4; the D gene is possibly TRBD2 (5 bases). Trimming pared 0 bases from V and 8 bases from J, leaving 15 bases between. CDR1 is SGDLS, CDR2 YYNGEE, per germline. There are 15 residues in the CDR3.

This rearrangement joins TRBV19 to TRBJ1-4; 10 bases agree with TRBD1. The CDR3 is 15 residues long. Trimming cost V 3 bases and J 8 bases; bases outside gene matches: 6. Germline V gene sequence: CDR1 LNHDA, CDR2 SQIVND (reference sequence). CDR3 bases: TGTGCCAGTAGTATCGCCGGGACAGGGGAAGAAAAACTGTTTTTT. As protein: CASSIAGTGEEKLFF. Based on the CDR3 plus reference TRBV19 and TRBJ1-4, the full variable domain is DGGITQSPKYLFRKEGQNVTLSCEQNLNHDAMYWYRQDPGQGLRLIYYSQIVNDFQKGDIAEGYSVSREKKESFPLTVTSAQKNPTAFYLCASSIAGTGEEKLFFGSGTQLSVL.

V is TRBV5-1 and J is TRBJ2-1; the match to TRBD2 covers 10 bases. Per germline, CDR1 SGHRS and CDR2 YFSETQ. V gave up 4 bases and J gave up 2 bases; unmatched junction bases: 12. The CDR3 spans 18 residues. In DNA form, the CDR3 reads TGCGCCAGCAGCATTGGACTAGCGGTCTCTACGGCCTACAATGAGCAGTTCTTC. Translation gives CASSIGLAVSTAYNEQFF.

Concerning this clone itself: The identical CDR3 is also encoded by other nucleotide sequences in the sample. The chain is built from TRBV5-1 and TRBJ2-2; D is undetermined. This CDR3 is built from 14 residues. The V end lost 1 base, the J end lost 1 base, and 5 bases lay between the germline ends. Germline CDR1 SGHRS, CDR2 YFSETQ. This chain's CDR3 is CASSLSRNTGELFF. The DNA of the CDR3 is TGCGCCAGCAGCTTGTCACGGAACACCGGGGAGCTGTTTTTT.

The chain joins TRBV7-2 to TRBJ2-7; no clear D. Germline CDR1 is SGHTA and CDR2 is FQGNSA. The V end was cut by 1 base, the J end by 0 bases, with 7 bases between. The length of the CDR3 is 14 residues. In DNA form, the CDR3 reads TGTGCCAGCAGCTTAGACTACTACTCCTACGAGCAGTACTTC. Residues: CASSLDYYSYEQYF.

The chain couples TRBV7-9 to TRBJ2-5; D is undetermined. The germline V and J ends were trimmed by 5 bases and 2 bases, with 15 bases remaining between them. The CDR3 sequence is 15 residues long. Germline CDR1 SEHNR, CDR2 FQNEAQ (reference sequence). CDR3: CASSRPGILQETQYF. The CDR3, as DNA: TGTGCCAGCAGCCGGCCCGGCATTCTTCAAGAGACCCAGTACTTC.

This clone was detected only a few times. The chain uses TRBV7-2 and TRBJ1-1, with D tentatively TRBD1 (5 bases). Germline V CDR1 and CDR2: SGHTA, FQGNSA. CDR3 length equals 15 residues. V was shortened by 3 bases and J by 7 bases, with 18 bases between the two germline ends. CDR3 sequence: CASSFLGAVRYEAFF. The CDR3 DNA follows: TGTGCCAGCAGCTTCCTAGGGGCCGTACGATATGAAGCTTTCTTT.

The genes are TRBV6-5 and TRBJ2-1; 9 nucleotides line up with TRBD2. Germline trimming cut 8 bases from V and 8 bases from J; bases unmatched to any gene: 10. The CDR3 extends over 14 amino acids. The germline CDR1 and CDR2 sequences are MNHEY and SVGAGI. CDR3 loop: CASGRLAGVDEQFF. The CDR3 DNA follows: TGTGCCAGCGGCCGGTTAGCGGGAGTAGATGAGCAGTTCTTC.

The chain employs TRBV28 and TRBJ1-3; D not certain. V gave up 6 bases and J gave up 7 bases, with 16 bases separating them. The CDR3 is 14 amino acids. Germline V gives CDR1 MDHEN, CDR2 SYDVKM. In DNA form, the CDR3 reads TGTGCCAGCAGCCCACCCCTCCCCACCAACACCATATATTTT. This translates into CASSPPLPTNTIYF.